These 5 T cell receptor beta chains share one sample of origin, sequenced in a study of cytomegalovirus exposure and HLA in healthy donors. PCR employed 60 Vbeta and 13 Jbeta primers. Data came from immunoSEQ multiplex PCR; TCRdb stores just in-frame clones and leaves some out. This sample has roughly 120,000 clones; roughly 72% occur once, and the top ten carry 4.2%. The source material was PBMCs. The receptors originated from a woman between 40 and 55 years old in good health and CMV-seropositive.

The rearrangement links TRBV19 to TRBJ1-1; 7 bases agree with TRBD1. The germline CDR1 and CDR2 sequences are LNHDA and SQIVND (reference sequence). There are 15 residues in the CDR3. V shed 7 bases, J shed 0 bases, and the junction held 8 bases outside the gene matches. CDR3 region: CASKVEGALNTEAFF. CDR3 bases: TGTGCCAGTAAGGTCGAGGGGGCTCTGAACACTGAAGCTTTCTTT.

The chain is built from TRBV5-1 and TRBJ2-7; possible D gene TRBD2, 6 bases. Germline loops: CDR1 SGHRS, CDR2 YFSETQ. The V end was cut by 0 bases, the J end by 0 bases, with 10 bases between. This CDR3 has 15 residues. The CDR3 region has the DNA TGCGCCAGCAGCTTGGAACAGGAGGGCTCCTACGAGCAGTACTTC. Protein: CASSLEQEGSYEQYF. The entire variable domain, with the rest obtained from reference TRBV5-1 and TRBJ2-7, is as follows: KAGVTQTPRYLIKTRGQQVTLSCSPISGHRSVSWYQQTPGQGLQFLFEYFSETQRNKGNFPGRFSGRQFSNSRSEMNVSTLELGDSALYLCASSLEQEGSYEQYFGPGTRLTVT.

The chain links TRBV27 to TRBJ2-1; 9 nucleotides agree with TRBD1. The CDR3 length is 14 residues. The junction had 6 bases not matched to a gene; V was cut back by 3 bases and J by 9 bases. CDR1 MNHEY and CDR2 SMNVEV come from the germline V gene (reference sequence). CDR3 loop: CASSLGQGIAEQFF. CDR3 DNA sequence: TGTGCCAGCAGTTTGGGACAGGGCATTGCTGAGCAGTTCTTC.

J is TRBJ2-3 and V is TRBV27; maybe TRBD1 (5 bases). Trimming took 6 bases from V and 1 from J, leaving 11 bases between them. Germline V lookup: CDR1 MNHEY, CDR2 SMNVEV (reference sequence). The CDR3 extends over 14 amino acids. The CDR3 DNA reads as TGTGCCAGCAGGCAGGGTTTCGGCACAGATACGCAGTATTTT. Protein product: CASRQGFGTDTQYF.

The chain carries TRBV19 and TRBJ2-7; possibly TRBD2 for D (6 bases). This CDR3 is built from 11 residues. Germline values: CDR1 LNHDA, CDR2 SQIVND (reference sequence). V dropped 5 bases and J dropped 9 bases, with 11 bases sitting between them. CDR3 coding DNA: TGTGCCAGTAGTGCGGGGATCGTGCAGTACTTC. Translating it yields CASSAGIVQYF.